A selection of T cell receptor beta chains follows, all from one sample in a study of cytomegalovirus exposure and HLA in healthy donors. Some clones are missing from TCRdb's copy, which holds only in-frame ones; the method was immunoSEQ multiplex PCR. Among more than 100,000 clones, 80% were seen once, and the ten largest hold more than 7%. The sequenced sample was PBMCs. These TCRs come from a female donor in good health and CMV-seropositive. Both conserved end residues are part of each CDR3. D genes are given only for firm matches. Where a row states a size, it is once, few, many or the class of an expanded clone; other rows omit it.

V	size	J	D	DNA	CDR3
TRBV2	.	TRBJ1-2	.	TGTGCCAGCAGCTCCGGGACAAGGTTGGACTACACCTTC	CASSSGTRLDYTF
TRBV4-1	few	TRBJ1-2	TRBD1	TGCGCCAGCAGCCAAGTGGCGACAGGGGGTTCGAACTATGGCTACACCTTC	CASSQVATGGSNYGYTF
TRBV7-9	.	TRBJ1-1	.	TGTGCCAGCAGCTTAGCGACAGGTTGGACTGAAGCTTTCTTT	CASSLATGWTEAFF
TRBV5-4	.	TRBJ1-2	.	TGTGCCAGCAGCTTAGGGCTGGAATCGAGACGGGGAGGCTACACCTTC	CASSLGLESRRGGYTF
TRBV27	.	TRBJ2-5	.	TGTGCCAGCAGTTTGACATCTCGGGGGGAGACCCAGTACTTC	CASSLTSRGETQYF
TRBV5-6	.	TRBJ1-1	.	TGTGCCAGCAGCTCCAGGGGGAACACTGAAGCTTTCTTT	CASSSRGNTEAFF
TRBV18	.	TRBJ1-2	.	TGTGCCAGCTCACCACAGGGTTGGGGCTCTAGTGTGAACTATGGCTACACCTTC	CASSPQGWGSSVNYGYTF
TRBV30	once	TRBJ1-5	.	TGTGCCTGGAGTCGAGGGCACCTCAATCAGCCCCAGCATTTT	CAWSRGHLNQPQHF
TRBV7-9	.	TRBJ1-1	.	TGTGCCAGCGGGAGAATGAACACTGAAGCTTTCTTT	CASGRMNTEAFF
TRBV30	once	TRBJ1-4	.	TGTGCCTGGTTGGGGGGAGGAATAGAAGAAAAACTGTTTTTT	CAWLGGGIEEKLFF
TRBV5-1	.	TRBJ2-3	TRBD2	TGCGCCAGCAGCTTGTGGGGGAGGGAACAGTGGACTAGCGGGAGGCCCACAGATACGCAGTATTTT	CASSLWGREQWTSGRPTDTQYF
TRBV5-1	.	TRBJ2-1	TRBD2	TGCGCCAGCAGCTTGGGACTAGCGGGGGGTACCTACAATGAGCAGTTCTTC	CASSLGLAGGTYNEQFF
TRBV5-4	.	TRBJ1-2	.	TGTGCCAGCAGGGCGGGGTCGGCAGGTGGCTACACCTTC	CASRAGSAGGYTF
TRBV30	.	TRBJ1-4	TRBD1	TGTGCCTCACGGCAGGGGGCTCATAATGAAAAACTGTTTTTT	CASRQGAHNEKLFF
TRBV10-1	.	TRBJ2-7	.	TGCGCCAGCAGTGCTTCGACAAGGGGATCCTACGAGCAGTACTTC	CASSASTRGSYEQYF
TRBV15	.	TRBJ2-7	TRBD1	TGTGCCACCAGCAGACTAGCCGGGACAGAATCCTACGAGCAGTACTTC	CATSRLAGTESYEQYF
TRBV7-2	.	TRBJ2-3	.	TGTGCCAGCACCCGCTACACAGATACGCAGTATTTT	CASTRYTDTQYF
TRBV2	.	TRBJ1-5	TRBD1	TGTGCCAGCCTTAGAGACAGGGACCAGCCCCAGCATTTT	CASLRDRDQPQHF
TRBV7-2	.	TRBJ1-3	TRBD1	TGTGCCAGCAGCTTAGCCGGACAGGGCTCTGGAAACACCATATATTTT	CASSLAGQGSGNTIYF
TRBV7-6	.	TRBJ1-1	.	TGTGCCAGCAGCTTAGTAAGCCCGCCTACTACTGAAGCTTTCTTT	CASSLVSPPTTEAFF
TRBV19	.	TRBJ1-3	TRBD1	TGTGCCAGTAGTATCGCGGGACAGGGACACTCTGGAAACACCATATATTTT	CASSIAGQGHSGNTIYF
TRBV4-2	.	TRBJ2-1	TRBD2	TGTGCCAGCAGCCAAGGGGGACTAGCGGGGGCCCTATACAATGAGCAGTTCTTC	CASSQGGLAGALYNEQFF